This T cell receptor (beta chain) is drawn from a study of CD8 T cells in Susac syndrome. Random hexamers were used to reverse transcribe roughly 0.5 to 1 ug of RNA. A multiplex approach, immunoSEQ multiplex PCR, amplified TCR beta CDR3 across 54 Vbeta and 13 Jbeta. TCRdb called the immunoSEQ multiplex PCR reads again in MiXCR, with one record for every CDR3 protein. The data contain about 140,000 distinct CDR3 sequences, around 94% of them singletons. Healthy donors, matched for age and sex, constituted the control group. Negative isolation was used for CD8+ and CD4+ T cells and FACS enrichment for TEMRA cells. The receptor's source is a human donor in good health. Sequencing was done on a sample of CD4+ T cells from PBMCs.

CDR3 protein: CSANTGGWDNEQFF. The CDR3 region has the DNA TGCAGTGCGAATACGGGAGGTTGGGACAATGAGCAGTTCTTC. The chain links TRBV20-1 to TRBJ2-1; 7 positions match TRBD2. The CDR3 contains 14 residues. CDR1 and CDR2 from the germline V gene are DFQATT and SNEGSKA (reference sequence). V lost 6 bases and J lost 5; bases outside the gene matches: 10.